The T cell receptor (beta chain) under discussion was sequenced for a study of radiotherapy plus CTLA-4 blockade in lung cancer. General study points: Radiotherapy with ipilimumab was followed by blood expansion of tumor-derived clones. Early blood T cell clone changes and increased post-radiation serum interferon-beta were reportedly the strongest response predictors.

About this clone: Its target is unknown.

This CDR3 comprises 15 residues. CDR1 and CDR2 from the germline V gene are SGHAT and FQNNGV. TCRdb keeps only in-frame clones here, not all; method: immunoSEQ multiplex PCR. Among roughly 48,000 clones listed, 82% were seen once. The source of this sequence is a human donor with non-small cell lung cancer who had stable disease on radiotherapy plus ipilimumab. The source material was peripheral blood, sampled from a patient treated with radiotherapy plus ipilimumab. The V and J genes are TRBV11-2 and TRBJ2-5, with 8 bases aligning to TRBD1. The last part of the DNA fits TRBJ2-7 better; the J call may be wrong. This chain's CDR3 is CASSGRDRPPYEQYF. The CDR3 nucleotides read TGTGCCAGCAGCGGCCGGGACAGGCCCCCGTACGAGCAGTACTTC.